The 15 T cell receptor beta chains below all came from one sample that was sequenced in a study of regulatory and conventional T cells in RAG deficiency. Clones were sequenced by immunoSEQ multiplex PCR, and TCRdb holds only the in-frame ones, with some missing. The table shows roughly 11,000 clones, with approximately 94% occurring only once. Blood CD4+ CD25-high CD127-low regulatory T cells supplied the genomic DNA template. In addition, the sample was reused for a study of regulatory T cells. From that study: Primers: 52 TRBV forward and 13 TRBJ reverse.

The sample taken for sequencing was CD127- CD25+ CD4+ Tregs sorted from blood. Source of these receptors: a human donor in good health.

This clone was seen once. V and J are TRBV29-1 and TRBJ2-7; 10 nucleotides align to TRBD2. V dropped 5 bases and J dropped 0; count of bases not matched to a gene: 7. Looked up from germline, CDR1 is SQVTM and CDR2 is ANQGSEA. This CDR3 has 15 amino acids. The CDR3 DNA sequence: TGCAGCGTTTACTCTAGCGGGGGACCCTCCTACGAGCAGTACTTC. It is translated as CSVYSSGGPSYEQYF.

The CDR3 region has the DNA TGTGCCAGTAGTAGTGATGACAGGGATAATTCACCCCTCCACTTT. Residues: CASSSDDRDNSPLHF. The chain combines TRBV19 with TRBJ1-6, with TRBD1 matching 7 bases. The CDR3 consists of 15 residues. The V gene end was trimmed by 4 bases and the J gene end by 5 bases; junction bases not matched to a gene: 5. Germline CDR1 reads LNHDA; CDR2 reads SQIVND (reference sequence).

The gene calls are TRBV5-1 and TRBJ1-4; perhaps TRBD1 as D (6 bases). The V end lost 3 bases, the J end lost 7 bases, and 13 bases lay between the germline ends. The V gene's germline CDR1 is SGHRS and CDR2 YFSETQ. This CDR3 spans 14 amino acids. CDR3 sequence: CASSSSRGGEKLFF. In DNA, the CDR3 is TGCGCCAGCAGCTCAAGCAGGGGTGGTGAAAAACTGTTTTTT.

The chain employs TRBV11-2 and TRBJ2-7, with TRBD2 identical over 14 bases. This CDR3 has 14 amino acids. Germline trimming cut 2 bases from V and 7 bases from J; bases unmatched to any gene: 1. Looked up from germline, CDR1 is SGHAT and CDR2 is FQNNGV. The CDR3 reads CASSLRTSGGEQYF. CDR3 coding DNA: TGTGCCAGCAGCTTACGGACTAGCGGGGGGGAGCAGTACTTC.

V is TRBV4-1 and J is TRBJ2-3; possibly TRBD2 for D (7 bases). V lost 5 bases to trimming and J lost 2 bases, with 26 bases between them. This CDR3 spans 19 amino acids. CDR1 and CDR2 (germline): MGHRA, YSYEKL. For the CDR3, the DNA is TGCGCCAGCAGCTTCCGGACCCTTACTGGGGGGGCAAACACAGATACGCAGTATTTT. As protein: CASSFRTLTGGANTDTQYF.

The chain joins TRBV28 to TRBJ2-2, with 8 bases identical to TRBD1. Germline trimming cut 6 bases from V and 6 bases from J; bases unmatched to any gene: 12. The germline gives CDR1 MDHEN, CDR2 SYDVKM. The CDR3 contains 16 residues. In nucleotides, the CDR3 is TGTGCCAGCAGGCCCCCCAGGACAGGGATGGCCGGGGAGCTGTTTTTT. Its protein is CASRPPRTGMAGELFF. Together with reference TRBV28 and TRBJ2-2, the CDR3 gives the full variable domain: DVKVTQSSRYLVKRTGEKVFLECVQDMDHENMFWYRQDPGLGLRLIYFSYDVKMKEKGDIPEGYSVSREKKERFSLILESASTNQTSMYLCASRPPRTGMAGELFFGEGSRLTVL.

The CDR3 coding sequence is TGTGCCAGCCTAAGCTCCTACGAGCAGTACTTC. This translates into CASLSSYEQYF. The chain employs TRBV2 and TRBJ2-7, with no clear D. The germline V gene has CDR1 SNHLY and CDR2 FYNNEI. Trimming shortened V by 8 bases and J by 0 bases, and 5 bases separated the two germline ends. CDR3 length: 11 amino acids.

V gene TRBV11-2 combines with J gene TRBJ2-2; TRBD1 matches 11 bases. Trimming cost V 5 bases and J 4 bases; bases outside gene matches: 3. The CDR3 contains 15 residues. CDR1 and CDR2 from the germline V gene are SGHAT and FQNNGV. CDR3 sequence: CASSPDRGLTGELFF. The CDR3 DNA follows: TGTGCCAGCAGCCCGGACAGGGGGCTCACCGGGGAGCTGTTTTTT.

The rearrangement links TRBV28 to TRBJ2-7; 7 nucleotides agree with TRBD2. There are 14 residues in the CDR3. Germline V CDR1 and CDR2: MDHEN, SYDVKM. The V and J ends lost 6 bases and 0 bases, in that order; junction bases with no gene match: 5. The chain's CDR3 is CASSPSGISYEQYF. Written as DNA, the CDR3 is TGTGCCAGCAGCCCCAGCGGGATCTCCTACGAGCAGTACTTC.

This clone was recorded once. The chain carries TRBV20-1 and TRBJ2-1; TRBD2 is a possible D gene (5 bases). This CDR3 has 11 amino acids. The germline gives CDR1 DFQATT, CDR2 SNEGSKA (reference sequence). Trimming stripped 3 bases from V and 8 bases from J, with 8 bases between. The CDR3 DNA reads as TGCAGTGCTAGGATGAGGGATGAGCAGTTCTTC. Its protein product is CSARMRDEQFF.

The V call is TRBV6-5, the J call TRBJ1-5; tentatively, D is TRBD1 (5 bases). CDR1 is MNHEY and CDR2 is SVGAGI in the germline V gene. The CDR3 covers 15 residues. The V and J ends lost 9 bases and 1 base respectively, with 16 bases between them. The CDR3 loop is CASSVGQLSNQPQHF. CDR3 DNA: TGTGCCAGTTCCGTGGGGCAGCTAAGCAATCAGCCCCAGCATTTT.

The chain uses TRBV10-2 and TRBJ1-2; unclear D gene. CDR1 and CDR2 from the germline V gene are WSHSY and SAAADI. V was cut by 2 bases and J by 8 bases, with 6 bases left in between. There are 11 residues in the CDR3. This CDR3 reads CASSEMRGYTF. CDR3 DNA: TGCGCCAGCAGTGAGATGAGGGGCTACACCTTC.

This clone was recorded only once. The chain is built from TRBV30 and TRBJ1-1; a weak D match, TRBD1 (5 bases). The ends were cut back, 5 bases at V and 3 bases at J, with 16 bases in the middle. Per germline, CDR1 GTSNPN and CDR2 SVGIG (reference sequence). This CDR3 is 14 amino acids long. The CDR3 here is CAWARNTGDTEAFF. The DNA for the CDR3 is TGTGCCTGGGCCCGAAACACGGGGGACACTGAAGCTTTCTTT.

The CDR3 coding sequence is TGCGCCAGCAGCCTCAGGGGACGGGGCTACACCTTC. This encodes CASSLRGRGYTF. This chain connects TRBV4-1 to TRBJ1-2; a possible D gene is TRBD1 (6 bases). Germline V gene data show CDR1 as MGHRA and CDR2 as YSYEKL. The CDR3 is made up of 12 amino acids. V was cut by 4 bases and J by 8 bases, with 11 bases left in between.

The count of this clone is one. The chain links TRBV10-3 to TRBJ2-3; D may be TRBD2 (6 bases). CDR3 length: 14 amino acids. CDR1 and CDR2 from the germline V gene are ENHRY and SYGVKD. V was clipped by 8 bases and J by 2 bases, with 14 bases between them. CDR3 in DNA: TGTGCCATCCGGGACTCCCAAACCACAGATACGCAGTATTTT. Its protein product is CAIRDSQTTDTQYF.